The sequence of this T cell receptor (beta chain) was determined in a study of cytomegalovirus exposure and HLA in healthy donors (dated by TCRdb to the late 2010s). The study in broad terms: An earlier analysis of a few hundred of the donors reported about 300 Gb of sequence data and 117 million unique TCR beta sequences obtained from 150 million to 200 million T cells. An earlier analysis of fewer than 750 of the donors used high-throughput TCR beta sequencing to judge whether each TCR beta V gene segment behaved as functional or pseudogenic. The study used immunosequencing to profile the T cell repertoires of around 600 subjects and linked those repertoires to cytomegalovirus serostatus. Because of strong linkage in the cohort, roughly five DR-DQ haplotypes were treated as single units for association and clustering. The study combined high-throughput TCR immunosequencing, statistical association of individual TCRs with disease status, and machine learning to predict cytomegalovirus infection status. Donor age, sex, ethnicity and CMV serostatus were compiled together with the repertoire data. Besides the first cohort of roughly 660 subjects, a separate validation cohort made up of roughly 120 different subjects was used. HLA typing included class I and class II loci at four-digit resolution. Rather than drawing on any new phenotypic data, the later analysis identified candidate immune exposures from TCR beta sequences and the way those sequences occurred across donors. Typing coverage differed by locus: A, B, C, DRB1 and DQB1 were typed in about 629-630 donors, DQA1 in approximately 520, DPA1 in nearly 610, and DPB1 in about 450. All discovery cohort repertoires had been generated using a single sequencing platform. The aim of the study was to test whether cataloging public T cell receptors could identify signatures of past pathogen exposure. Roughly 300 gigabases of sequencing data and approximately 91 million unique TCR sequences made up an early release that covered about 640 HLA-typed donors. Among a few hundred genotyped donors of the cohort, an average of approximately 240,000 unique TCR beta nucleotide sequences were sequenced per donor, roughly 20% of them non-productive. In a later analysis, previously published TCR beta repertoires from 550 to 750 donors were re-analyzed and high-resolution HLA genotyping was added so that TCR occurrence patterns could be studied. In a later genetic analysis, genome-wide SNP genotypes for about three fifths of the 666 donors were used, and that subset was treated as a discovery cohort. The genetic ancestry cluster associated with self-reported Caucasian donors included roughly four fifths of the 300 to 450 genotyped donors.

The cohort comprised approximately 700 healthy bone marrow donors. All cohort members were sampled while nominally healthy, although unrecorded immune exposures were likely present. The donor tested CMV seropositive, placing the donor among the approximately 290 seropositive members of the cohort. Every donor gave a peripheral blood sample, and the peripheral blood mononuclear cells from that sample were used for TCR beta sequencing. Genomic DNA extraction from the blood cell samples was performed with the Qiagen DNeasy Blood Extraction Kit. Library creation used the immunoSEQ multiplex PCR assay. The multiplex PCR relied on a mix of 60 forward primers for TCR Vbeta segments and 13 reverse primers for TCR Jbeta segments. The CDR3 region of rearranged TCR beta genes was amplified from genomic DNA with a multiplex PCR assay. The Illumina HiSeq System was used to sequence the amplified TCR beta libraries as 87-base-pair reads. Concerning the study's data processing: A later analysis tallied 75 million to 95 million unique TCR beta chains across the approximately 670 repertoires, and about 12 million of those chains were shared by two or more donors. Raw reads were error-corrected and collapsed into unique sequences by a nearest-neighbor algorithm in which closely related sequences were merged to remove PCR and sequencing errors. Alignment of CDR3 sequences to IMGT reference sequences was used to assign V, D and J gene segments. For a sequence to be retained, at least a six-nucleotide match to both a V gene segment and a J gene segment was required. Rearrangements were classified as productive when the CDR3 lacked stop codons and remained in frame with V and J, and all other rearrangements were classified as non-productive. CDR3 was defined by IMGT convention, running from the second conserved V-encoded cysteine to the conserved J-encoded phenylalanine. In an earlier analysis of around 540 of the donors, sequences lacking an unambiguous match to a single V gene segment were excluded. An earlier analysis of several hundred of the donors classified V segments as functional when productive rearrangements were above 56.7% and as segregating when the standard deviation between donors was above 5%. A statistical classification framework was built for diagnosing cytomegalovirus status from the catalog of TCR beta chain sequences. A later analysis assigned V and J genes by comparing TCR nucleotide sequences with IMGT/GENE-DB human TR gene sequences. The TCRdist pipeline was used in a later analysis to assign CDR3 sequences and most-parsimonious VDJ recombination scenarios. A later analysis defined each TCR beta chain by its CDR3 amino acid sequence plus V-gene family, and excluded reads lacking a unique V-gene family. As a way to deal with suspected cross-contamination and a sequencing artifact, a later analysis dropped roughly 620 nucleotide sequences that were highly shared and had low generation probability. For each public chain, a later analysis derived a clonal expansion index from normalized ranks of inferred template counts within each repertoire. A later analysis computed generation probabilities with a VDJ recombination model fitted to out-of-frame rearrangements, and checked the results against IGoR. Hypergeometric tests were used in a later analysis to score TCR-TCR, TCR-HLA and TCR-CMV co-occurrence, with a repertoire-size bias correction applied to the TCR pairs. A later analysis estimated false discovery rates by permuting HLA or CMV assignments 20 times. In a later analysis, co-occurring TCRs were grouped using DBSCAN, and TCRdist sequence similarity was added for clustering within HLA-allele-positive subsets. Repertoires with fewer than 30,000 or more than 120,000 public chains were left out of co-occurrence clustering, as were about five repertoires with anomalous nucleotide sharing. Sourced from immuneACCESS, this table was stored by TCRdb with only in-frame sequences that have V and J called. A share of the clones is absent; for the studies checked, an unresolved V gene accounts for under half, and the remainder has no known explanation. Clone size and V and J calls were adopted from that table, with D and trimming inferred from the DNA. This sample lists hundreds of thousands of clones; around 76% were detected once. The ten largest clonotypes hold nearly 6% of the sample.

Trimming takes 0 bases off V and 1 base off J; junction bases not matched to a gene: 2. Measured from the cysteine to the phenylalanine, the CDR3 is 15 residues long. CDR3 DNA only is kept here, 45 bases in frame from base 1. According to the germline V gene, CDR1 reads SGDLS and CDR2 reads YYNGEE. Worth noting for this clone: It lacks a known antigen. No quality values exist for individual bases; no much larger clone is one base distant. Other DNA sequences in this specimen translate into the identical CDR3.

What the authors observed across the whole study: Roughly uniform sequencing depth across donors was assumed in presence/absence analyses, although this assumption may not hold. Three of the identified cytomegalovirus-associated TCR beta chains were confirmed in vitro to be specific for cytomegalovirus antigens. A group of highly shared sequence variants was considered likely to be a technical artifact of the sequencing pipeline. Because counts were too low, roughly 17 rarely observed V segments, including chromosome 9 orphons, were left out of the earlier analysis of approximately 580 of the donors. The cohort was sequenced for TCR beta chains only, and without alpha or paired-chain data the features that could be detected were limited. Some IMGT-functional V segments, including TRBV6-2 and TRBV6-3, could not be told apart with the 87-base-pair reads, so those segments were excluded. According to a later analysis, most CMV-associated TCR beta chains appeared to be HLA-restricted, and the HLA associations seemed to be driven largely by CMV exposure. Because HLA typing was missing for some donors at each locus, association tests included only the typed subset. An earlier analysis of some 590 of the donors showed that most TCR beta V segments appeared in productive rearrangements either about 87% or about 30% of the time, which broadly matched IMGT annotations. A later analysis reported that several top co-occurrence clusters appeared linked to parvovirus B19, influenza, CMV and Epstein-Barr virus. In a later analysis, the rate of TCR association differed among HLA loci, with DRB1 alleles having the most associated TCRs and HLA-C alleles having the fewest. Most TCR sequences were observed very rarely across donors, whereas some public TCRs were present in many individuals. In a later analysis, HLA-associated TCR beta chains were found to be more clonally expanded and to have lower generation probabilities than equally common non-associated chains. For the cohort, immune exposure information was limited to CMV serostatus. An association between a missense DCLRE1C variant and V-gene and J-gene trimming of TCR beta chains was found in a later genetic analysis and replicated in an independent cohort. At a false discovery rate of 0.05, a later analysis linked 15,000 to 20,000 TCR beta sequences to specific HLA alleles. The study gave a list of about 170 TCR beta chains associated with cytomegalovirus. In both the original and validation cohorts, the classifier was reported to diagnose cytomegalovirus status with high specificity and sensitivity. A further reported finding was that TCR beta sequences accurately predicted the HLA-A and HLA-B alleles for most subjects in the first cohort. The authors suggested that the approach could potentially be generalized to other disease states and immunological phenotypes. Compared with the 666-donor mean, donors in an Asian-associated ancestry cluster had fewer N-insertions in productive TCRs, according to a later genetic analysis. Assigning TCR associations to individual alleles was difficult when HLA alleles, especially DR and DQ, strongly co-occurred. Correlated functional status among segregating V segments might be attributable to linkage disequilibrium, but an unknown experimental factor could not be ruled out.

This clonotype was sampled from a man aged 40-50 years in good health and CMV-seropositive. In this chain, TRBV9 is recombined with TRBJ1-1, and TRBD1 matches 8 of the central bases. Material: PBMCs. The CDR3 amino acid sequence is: CASSVGTGGNTEAFF. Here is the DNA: TGTGCCAGCAGCGTAGGAACAGGGGGGAACACTGAAGCTTTCTTT.